The rows below give T cell receptor beta chains drawn from one sample of a study of cytotoxic CD8 clonotypes in ibrutinib-treated CLL. Method: immunoSEQ multiplex PCR; TCRdb's copy keeps in-frame clones and lacks some. This sample has about 76,000 clones; 75% to 90% occur once, and the top ten carry less than 40%. Material: PBMCs, obtained after 24 months of ibrutinib treatment. The receptors here all came from a human donor with chronic lymphocytic leukemia. Each CDR3 is given without its conserved first and last residue.

TRBV19,ASSKGQGGDEQY
TRBV2,ASSVGGVGTEAF
TRBV25-1,ASSPGTSGRAETQY
TRBV6-1,ASSVGTSRNNEQF
TRBV28,ASSTRMEGTSEAF
TRBV30,AWTSLYEQY
TRBV11-2,ASSIRGQDKNIQY
TRBV5-1,ASSFGQNTEAF
TRBV7-3,ASSLSGTEQETQY
TRBV2,ASSGISPGTYNEQF
TRBV2,ASRQAGGPPDV
TRBV7-8,ASSSRTGTAPFSEAF
TRBV5-1,ASSPGTGGAGANVLT
TRBV6-6,ASSYRPRGLGEQF
TRBV2,ASAQAGQPQH
TRBV9,ASSGGLLTDTQY
TRBV7-2,ASSFSVDSYEQY
TRBV19,ATWGGSTDTQY
TRBV19,ASSVTKWEQF
TRBV27,ASKLGRMNTGELF
TRBV5-1,ASSLRGRGQPQH
TRBV13,ASSPRQGGNTEAF
TRBV5-1,ASSPELRYEKLF
TRBV30,AWKTGTGLRNEKLF
TRBV13,ASSLALAGRIQRDSQY
TRBV15,ATSRGQITDTQY
TRBV29-1,SVSGLAGGMVTDTQY
TRBV6-1,ASSAGQNEKLF
TRBV9,ASSVRGTDQPQH
TRBV6-5,ASRTGSGSSYEQY
TRBV11-2,ASSLEGLARYEQY
TRBV16,ASSQSIGQGAAF
TRBV15,ATNDRSSNEQF
TRBV7-2,ASRVEGTSGRNEQF
TRBV2,ASSLPLLAGGPHEQF
TRBV28,ASSFSQINARYEQY
TRBV19,ASSIGGQGADTQY
TRBV29-1,SVKTGTLETQY
TRBV11-3,ASSLVPTGELF
TRBV5-1,ASSFTASGSYEQY
TRBV4-2,ASSQTGEETQY
TRBV5-1,ASSLSRQENQPQH